These 22 T cell receptor beta chains were sequenced from one sample in a study of tumor and adjacent non-tumor tissue in lung cancer (dated by TCRdb to the late 2010s). Library preparation employed multiplex PCR. The sequencing machine was an Illumina HiSeq 2500. TCRbeta libraries were built by three rounds of nested PCR using primers (Table S4), following protocols modified from ARM-PCR. The public reads were run again by TCRdb, first through fastp at Q25 and then through MiXCR, and only productive beta chains were kept. Each CDR3 protein appears once, grouped with its most common genes and DNA. The sample table records 200,000 to 250,000 distinct CDR3 sequences; 60% to 75% of these occur just once. The biggest ten clones account for approximately 26% of the sample. RNA was extracted from bulk unsorted tissue and checked for quality with a NanoDrop ND-1000 and an Agilent 2100. Input material: lung tumor tissue. The receptor source for this set is a man aged 55-75 years with non-small cell lung cancer.

V usage is TRBV11-3 and J usage is TRBJ1-2, with a weak D call TRBD1 (6 bases). Germline assignment: CDR1 SGHNT and CDR2 YENEEA. Deletions cut 4 bases from V and 7 bases from J, with 19 bases between. The CDR3 extends over 15 amino acids. CDR3 loop: CASSSSTPRGTGYTF. The CDR3 DNA reads TGTGCCAGCAGCTCCAGCACCCCCAGGGGTACTGGCTACACCTTC.

The chain joins TRBV7-3 to TRBJ2-1; D not certain. CDR1 is SGHTA, CDR2 FQGTGA, per germline. The CDR3 contains 14 residues. Trimming shortened V by 5 bases and J by 6 bases, and 14 bases separated the two germline ends. The CDR3 region has the DNA TGTGCCAGCAGCAGCCTCCTTCGCCCCAATGAGCAGTTCTTC. Translation gives CASSSLLRPNEQFF. The entire variable domain, with the rest obtained from reference TRBV7-3 and TRBJ2-1, is as follows: GAGVSQTPSNKVTEKGKYVELRCDPISGHTALYWYRQSLGQGPEFLIYFQGTGAADDSGLPNDRFFAVRPEGSVSTLKIQRTERGDSAVYLCASSSLLRPNEQFFGPGTRLTVL.

This clonotype was seen ten or more times. The gene calls are TRBV20-1 and TRBJ1-2; D perhaps matches TRBD1 (6 bases). V dropped 6 bases and J dropped 6 bases, with 17 bases sitting between them. The germline gives CDR1 DFQATT, CDR2 SNEGSKA (reference sequence). This CDR3 has 13 amino acids. In DNA form, the CDR3 reads TGCAGTGCGTTTAGCCAGGGGTCCCATGGCTACACCTTC. Translating it yields CSAFSQGSHGYTF.

A note on this clonotype: As the CDR3 is not closed by the conserved phenylalanine or tryptophan, this likely results from a read error. In DNA form, the CDR3 reads TGCAGTGCTAGGACGGGACTAGCGGGTAACAATGAGCAGTTCTAC. Residues: CSARTGLAGNNEQFY. The chain employs TRBV20-1 and TRBJ2-1, with TRBD2 identical over 12 bases. Losses at the gene ends were 3 bases for V and 5 bases for J; bases not matched to a gene: 5. CDR1 DFQATT and CDR2 SNEGSKA come from the germline V gene (reference sequence). The CDR3 is made up of 15 amino acids.

In the case of this clonotype: At one of its ends the junction is not consistent with the germline gene, which may arise from a read error. J is TRBJ2-5 and V is TRBV11-2; no definite D call. Germline values: CDR1 SGHAT, CDR2 FQNNGV. This CDR3 has 13 residues. CDR3 sequence (DNA): TGTACCAGCAGCTCTACAAGGGAAGAGACCCAGAACTTC. Protein: CTSSSTREETQNF.

Remarks on this clonotype: The junction does not match germline at one end; this may be a read error. The V call is TRBV4-3, the J call TRBJ1-2, with D perhaps TRBD1 (6 bases). The CDR3 totals 15 residues. Germline CDR1 and CDR2: LGHNA and YSLEER. As DNA, the CDR3 is TGCGCCAACAGCCTCGGGACGGGTGGGGGCTGTGCTTACACCTTC. As protein: CANSLGTGGGCAYTF.

A word on this clonotype: A much larger clone differs by one base, so this may be a read error. The V gene is TRBV20-1, the J gene TRBJ2-7; D could derive from TRBD1 or TRBD2 (5 bases each). Trimming removed 4 bases at V and 3 bases at J, with 10 bases between. The germline gives CDR1 DFQATT, CDR2 SNEGSKA (reference sequence). The CDR3 covers 12 residues. Here the CDR3 reads CSATLGDYEQYF. The DNA of the CDR3 is TGCAGTGCTACCCTGGGGGACTACGAGCAGTACTTC.

About this clonotype: A read error may produce the germline difference seen at one junction end. This sequence joins TRBV11-1 and TRBJ2-3; 8 nucleotides agree with TRBD2. The CDR3 is made up of 17 amino acids. CDR1 SGHAT and CDR2 FQDESV come from the germline V gene (reference sequence). DNA for the CDR3: TGTGCCAGCAGGCCAAGGGCGGCGCGGGGGGCCACAGAAACGCAGTATTTT. Residues: CASRPRAARGATETQYF.

This clonotype was detected ten times or more. V is TRBV11-1 and J is TRBJ2-4, with no clear D. The CDR3 runs 14 residues. V lost 1 base and J 5 bases, leaving 9 bases between the germline ends. Looked up from germline, CDR1 is SGHAT and CDR2 is FQDESV (reference sequence). Here the CDR3 DNA reads TGTGCCAGCAGCTTAGGTGGCCCCGAAAACATTCAGTACTTC. As protein: CASSLGGPENIQYF.

The chain couples TRBV29-1 to TRBJ1-3; D unclear. CDR1 and CDR2 from the germline V gene are SQVTM and ANQGSEA. With 5 bases removed from V and 4 bases from J, the gap between germline ends came to 9 bases. This CDR3 region has 12 residues. The CDR3 DNA is TGCAGCGTTAAGGGAGGGGGAAACACCATATATTTT. Encoded protein: CSVKGGGNTIYF.

This clonotype was detected a few times. An end of the junction differs from the germline gene, which may be a read error. This chain connects TRBV11-2 to TRBJ2-5, with a weak D call TRBD2 (7 bases). Per germline, CDR1 SGHAT and CDR2 FQNNGV. The CDR3 spans 16 residues. The CDR3 sequence is CVSSSTIGGPKETQYF. CDR3 DNA sequence: TGTGTCAGCAGCTCCACCATCGGGGGGCCAAAGGAGACCCAGTACTTC.

In this sample, this clonotype turned up many times. The rearrangement uses TRBV20-1 and TRBJ1-3; D unresolved. V dropped 0 bases and J dropped 0 bases, with 9 bases sitting between them. Germline-derived CDR1 and CDR2 are DFQATT and SNEGSKA (reference sequence). This CDR3 region has 15 residues. The CDR3 loop reads CSARDLGSSGNTIYF. Here the CDR3 DNA reads TGCAGTGCTAGAGATCTAGGGAGCTCTGGAAACACCATATATTTT.

On this clonotype: A junction end diverges from the germline sequence, so it may reflect a read error. The chain joins TRBV11-3 to TRBJ2-3; 7 bases are a match to TRBD2. The CDR3 is 15 amino acids. Germline assignment: CDR1 SGHNT and CDR2 YENEEA. CDR3 coding DNA: TGTGCCAGCAGCTTGGGGAGGGTCAGTGGAGATACGCAGTTTTTT. It translates to CASSLGRVSGDTQFF.

V usage is TRBV6-1 and J usage is TRBJ2-3; D gene ambiguous. The V end was cut by 3 bases, the J end by 2 bases, with 12 bases between. The CDR3 has 15 residues. Germline V gene sequence: CDR1 MNHNS, CDR2 SASEGT. As DNA, the CDR3 is TGTGCCAGCAGTGACGAGGCGGATGTCACAGATACGCAGTATTTT. Translation: CASSDEADVTDTQYF.

This clonotype appeared many times. The chain links TRBV11-3 to TRBJ2-5; D may be TRBD1 (6 bases). CDR3 length: 15 residues. Germline V gene sequence: CDR1 SGHNT, CDR2 YENEEA. The germline V and J ends were trimmed by 2 bases and 0 bases, with 10 bases remaining between them. CDR3 amino acids: CASSLWGTHQETQYF. The CDR3 DNA reads as TGTGCCAGCAGCTTATGGGGGACACACCAAGAGACCCAGTACTTC.

The chain has TRBV2 and TRBJ2-2, with D tentatively TRBD1 (6 bases). Trimming left V 4 bases short and J 2 bases short, with 14 bases between. Germline V lookup: CDR1 SNHLY, CDR2 FYNNEI. The CDR3 extends over 16 amino acids. CDR3 sequence (DNA): TGTGCCAGCAGTGGACAAGGGGGATACAACACCGGGGAGCTGTTTTTT. Translating it yields CASSGQGGYNTGELFF. Combining the CDR3 with reference TRBV2 and TRBJ2-2 gives the whole variable domain EPEVTQTPSHQVTQMGQEVILRCVPISNHLYFYWYRQILGQKVEFLVSFYNNEISEKSEIFDDQFSVERPDGSNFTLKIRSTKLEDSAMYFCASSGQGGYNTGELFFGEGSRLTVL.

A note on this clonotype: This may come from a read error, since a much larger clone is one base off. The chain carries TRBV4-3 and TRBJ2-5; 7 nucleotides match TRBD2. Germline CDR1 and CDR2: LGHNA and YSLEER. This CDR3 has 14 residues. As DNA, the CDR3 is TGCGCCAGCAGCCAAGGGTGGGGGGGTGAGACCCAGTGCTTC. Translation gives CASSQGWGGETQCF.

As concerns this clonotype: Here the CDR3 omits its conserved ending phenylalanine or tryptophan, so a read error is the likely source. The chain joins TRBV20-1 to TRBJ2-5, with 8 bases aligning to TRBD1. In germline, CDR1 is DFQATT, CDR2 SNEGSKA (reference sequence). Trimming cost V 6 bases and J 6 bases; bases outside gene matches: 9. The CDR3 has 13 residues. The CDR3 loop reads CSAEQGGRKTQYY. CDR3 DNA: TGCAGTGCAGAACAGGGGGGTAGGAAGACCCAGTACTAC.

Remarks on this clonotype: A read error may explain this, as a much larger clone is one base away. This chain links TRBV29-1 with TRBJ1-2; D is possibly TRBD1 (5 bases). The CDR3 length is 13 residues. Germline V gene sequence: CDR1 SQVTM, CDR2 ANQGSEA. The CDR3: CRVEMDTNYGYTF. The DNA of the CDR3 is TGCAGAGTTGAAATGGACACCAACTATGGCTACACCTTC.

Turning to this clonotype: One junction end disagrees with the germline gene, perhaps due to a read error. The chain joins TRBV11-2 to TRBJ1-2; D unclear. Germline V gene sequence: CDR1 SGHAT, CDR2 FQNNGV. This CDR3 contains 15 residues. The CDR3 sequence is CASSLSWGEFYGYTF. The CDR3, as DNA: TGCGCCAGCAGCTTAAGTTGGGGAGAATTCTATGGCTATACCTTC.

This clonotype was detected many times. The V and J genes are TRBV12-3 or TRBV12-4 and TRBJ1-3, with TRBD1 matching 8 bases. CDR3 length equals 15 residues. With 1 base clipped from V and 7 bases from J, the junction kept 6 bases outside the gene matches. The CDR3 region is CASSLGDRFGNTIYF. DNA of the CDR3: TGTGCCAGCAGTTTAGGGGACAGGTTCGGGAACACCATATATTTT.

This clonotype was picked up one time. At one of its ends the junction is not consistent with the germline gene, which may arise from a read error. CDR3 DNA: TGTGCCAGCAGGGGTCAAGGTAGAGGGGAGCCGTTTTTT. This gives the protein CASRGQGRGEPFF. The chain combines TRBV12-3 or TRBV12-4 with TRBJ2-2; D might be TRBD1 or TRBD2, each matching 5 bases. The CDR3 runs 13 residues.